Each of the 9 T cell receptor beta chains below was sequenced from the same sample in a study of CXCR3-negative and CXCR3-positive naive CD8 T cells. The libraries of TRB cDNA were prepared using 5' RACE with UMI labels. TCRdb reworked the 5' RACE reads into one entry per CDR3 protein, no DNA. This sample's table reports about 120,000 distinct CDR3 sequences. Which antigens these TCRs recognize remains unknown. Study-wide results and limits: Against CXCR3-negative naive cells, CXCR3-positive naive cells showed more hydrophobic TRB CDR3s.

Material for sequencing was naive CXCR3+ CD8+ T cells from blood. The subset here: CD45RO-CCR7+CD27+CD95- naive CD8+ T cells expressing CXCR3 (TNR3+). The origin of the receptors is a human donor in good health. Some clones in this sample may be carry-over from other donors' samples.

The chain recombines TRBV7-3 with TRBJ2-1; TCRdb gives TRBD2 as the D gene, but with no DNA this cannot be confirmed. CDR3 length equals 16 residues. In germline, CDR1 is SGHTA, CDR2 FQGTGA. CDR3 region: CASSLYGGVSYNEQFF.

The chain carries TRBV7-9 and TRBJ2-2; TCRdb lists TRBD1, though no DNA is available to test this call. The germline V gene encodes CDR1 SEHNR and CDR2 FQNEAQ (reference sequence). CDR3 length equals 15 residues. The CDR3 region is CASSPNRGRLGELFF.

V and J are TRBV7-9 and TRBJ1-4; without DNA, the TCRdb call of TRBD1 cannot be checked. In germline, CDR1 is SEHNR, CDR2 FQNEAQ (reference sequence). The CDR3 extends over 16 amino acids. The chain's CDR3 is CASSQLDRGRDEKLFF. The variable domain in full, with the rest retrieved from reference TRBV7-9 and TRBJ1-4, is DTGVSQNPRHKITKRGQNVTFRCDPISEHNRLYWYRQTLGQGPEFLTYFQNEAQLEKSRLLSDRFSAERPKGSFSTLEIQRTEQGDSAMYLCASSQLDRGRDEKLFFGSGTQLSVL.

The CDR3 reads CASSVDWGGTGELFF. The chain uses TRBV9 and TRBJ2-2; TCRdb selects TRBD1, and the lack of DNA leaves this call unchecked. The CDR3 contains 15 residues. Germline-derived CDR1 and CDR2 are SGDLS and YYNGEE.

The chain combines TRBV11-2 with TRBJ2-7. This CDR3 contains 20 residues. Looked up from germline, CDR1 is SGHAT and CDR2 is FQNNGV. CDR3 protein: CASSLDYYTRIRLSGYEQYF.

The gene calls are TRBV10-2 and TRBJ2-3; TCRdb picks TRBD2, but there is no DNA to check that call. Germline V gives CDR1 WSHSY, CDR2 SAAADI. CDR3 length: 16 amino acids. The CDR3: CASSRSAGVGADTQYF.

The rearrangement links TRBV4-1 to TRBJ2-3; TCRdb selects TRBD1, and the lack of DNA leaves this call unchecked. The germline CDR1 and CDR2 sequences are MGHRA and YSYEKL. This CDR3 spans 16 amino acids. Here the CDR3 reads CASSQDPVTGTDTQYF.

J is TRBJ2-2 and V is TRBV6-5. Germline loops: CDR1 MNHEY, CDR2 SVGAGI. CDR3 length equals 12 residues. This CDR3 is CASSYEVGELFF.

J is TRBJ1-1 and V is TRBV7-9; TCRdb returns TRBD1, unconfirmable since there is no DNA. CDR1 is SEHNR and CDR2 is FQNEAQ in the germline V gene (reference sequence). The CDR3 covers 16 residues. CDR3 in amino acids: CASRGGLGAENTEAFF.